This is a list of T cell receptor beta chains from one sample in a study of blood T cell repertoires in COVID-19. Data came from immunoSEQ multiplex PCR; TCRdb stores just in-frame clones and leaves some out. Altogether under 200,000 clones are present, around 87% being singletons, with the ten largest covering roughly 2.5%. Sequencing was carried out using peripheral blood. These receptors originate from a man aged 35 to 55 with active or convalescent COVID-19. CDR3s include the opening cysteine and the closing phenylalanine or tryptophan. Each record gives: J gene, D gene, V gene, clone size, CDR3 length, CDR3 DNA, CDR3 protein. D genes are given only for firm matches. Size is stated for part of the rows, as once, few or many counts, or as a class when the clone is expanded.

J: TRBJ2-5
D: TRBD2
V: TRBV6-5
size: few
length: 14
DNA: TGTGCCAGCAGAAGACTAGCGGGCCAAGAGACCCAGTACTTC
CDR3: CASRRLAGQETQYF

J: TRBJ2-7
D: TRBD1
V: TRBV13
size: NA
length: 13
DNA: TGTGCCAGCAGCAAACAGGGGGTCTACGAGCAGTACTTC
CDR3: CASSKQGVYEQYF

J: TRBJ2-2
D: TRBD2
V: TRBV7-2
size: NA
length: 16
DNA: TGTGCCAGCAGCTGGAGTAGCGGGGCAGGTGCCGGGGAGCTGTTTTTT
CDR3: CASSWSSGAGAGELFF

J: TRBJ1-2
D: NA
V: TRBV2
size: once
length: 13
DNA: TGTGCCAGCAGTGAAGACAGAGAGTATGGCTACACCTTC
CDR3: CASSEDREYGYTF

J: TRBJ2-1
D: TRBD2
V: TRBV5-1
size: NA
length: 17
DNA: TGCGCCAGCAGCTCCGGACTAGCGGGGGGGGTCGGCAATGAGCAGTTCTTC
CDR3: CASSSGLAGGVGNEQFF

J: TRBJ2-1
D: NA
V: TRBV11-1
size: NA
length: 12
DNA: TGTGCCAGCAGCTTTGGGTGGGGACTCCCGATCTTC
CDR3: CASSFGWGLPIF

J: TRBJ2-7
D: NA
V: TRBV11-3
size: NA
length: 15
DNA: TGTGCCAGCAGCTTCATGTCAGGGGCAGGGTACGAGCAGTACTTC
CDR3: CASSFMSGAGYEQYF

J: TRBJ1-1
D: NA
V: TRBV5-1
size: NA
length: 13
DNA: TGCGCCAGCAGCTCACAGAGTGACACTGAAGCTTTCTTT
CDR3: CASSSQSDTEAFF

J: TRBJ1-2
D: TRBD1
V: TRBV7-6
size: NA
length: 13
DNA: TGTGCCAGCAGCCCGACAGGGAACTATGGCTACACCTTC
CDR3: CASSPTGNYGYTF

J: TRBJ2-3
D: NA
V: TRBV4-1
size: NA
length: 15
DNA: TGCGCCAGCAGCCAACAGGGGTTTCCCACAGATACGCAGTATTTT
CDR3: CASSQQGFPTDTQYF

J: TRBJ1-2
D: NA
V: TRBV19
size: NA
length: 14
DNA: TGTGCCAGTAGGCCTTCTCAGGGAATCTATGGCTACACCTTC
CDR3: CASRPSQGIYGYTF

J: TRBJ1-6
D: NA
V: TRBV9
size: NA
length: 14
DNA: TGTGCCAGCAGCCCACAGGGTCGGGATTCACCCCTCCACTTT
CDR3: CASSPQGRDSPLHF

J: TRBJ2-7
D: NA
V: TRBV7-9
size: NA
length: 16
DNA: TGTGCCAGCAGCCCCCAAGGGGGGGGACAGGCCCGGGAGCAGTACTTC
CDR3: CASSPQGGGQAREQYF

J: TRBJ2-1
D: TRBD2
V: TRBV24-1
size: NA
length: 16
DNA: TGTGCCACCAGCATGACAGGCGGGGGGGTAAGATCGGGGCAGTTCTTC
CDR3: CATSMTGGGVRSGQFF

J: TRBJ1-6
D: NA
V: TRBV5-6
size: NA
length: 16
DNA: TGTGCCAGCAGCTCGGGAGGACTCCTAGAAGGTTCACCCCTCCACTTT
CDR3: CASSSGGLLEGSPLHF

J: TRBJ2-3
D: TRBD2
V: TRBV15
size: NA
length: 13
DNA: TGTGCGTGCGGGGGTAAGAGCACAGATACGCAGTATTTT
CDR3: CACGGKSTDTQYF

J: TRBJ2-7
D: TRBD1
V: TRBV27
size: NA
length: 16
DNA: TGTGCCAGCAGCTCACCTTCGACAGGGGACCCGTACGAGCAGTACTTC
CDR3: CASSSPSTGDPYEQYF

J: TRBJ2-7
D: TRBD1
V: TRBV14
size: NA
length: 16
DNA: TGTGCCAGCAGCCCCGGGACAGGGTTTTTTGAGGGCGAGCAGTACTTC
CDR3: CASSPGTGFFEGEQYF

J: TRBJ2-7
D: TRBD1
V: TRBV4-3
size: NA
length: 16
DNA: TGCGCCAGCAGCCAAGAGCGCGACAGGGTGCCCTACGAGCAGTACTTC
CDR3: CASSQERDRVPYEQYF

J: TRBJ1-5
D: NA
V: TRBV11-2
size: NA
length: 15
DNA: TGTGCCAGCAGCTTAGACGGCCGCGGGAATCAGCCCCAGCATTTT
CDR3: CASSLDGRGNQPQHF

J: TRBJ1-1
D: TRBD1
V: TRBV3-1/TRBV3-2
size: NA
length: 15
DNA: TGTGCCAGCAGCCAAGACAGGGGGCTGAACACTGAAGCTTTCTTT
CDR3: CASSQDRGLNTEAFF

J: TRBJ2-7
D: TRBD1
V: TRBV6-6
size: NA
length: 15
DNA: TGTGCCAGCAGTTACGGTAGGACAGGGAGCTACGAGCAGTACTTC
CDR3: CASSYGRTGSYEQYF

J: TRBJ2-7
D: TRBD2
V: TRBV4-1
size: NA
length: 15
DNA: TGCGCCAGCAGCCTTTCACCCGGGGGGGCTTACGAGCAGTACTTC
CDR3: CASSLSPGGAYEQYF

J: TRBJ1-4
D: TRBD1
V: TRBV14
size: NA
length: 16
DNA: TGTGCCAGCAGCCAAGTGAAACGGACAGGGAGTGAAAAACTGTTTTTT
CDR3: CASSQVKRTGSEKLFF

J: TRBJ1-2
D: TRBD1
V: TRBV3-1/TRBV3-2
size: once
length: 15
DNA: TGTGCCAGCAGCCAATCGACAGGGGCTCACTATGGCTACACCTTC
CDR3: CASSQSTGAHYGYTF

J: TRBJ2-5
D: NA
V: TRBV5-1
size: NA
length: 13
DNA: TGCGCCAGCAGCTTCGGCAGGGGAGAGACCCAGTACTTC
CDR3: CASSFGRGETQYF

J: TRBJ1-4
D: TRBD1
V: TRBV19
size: NA
length: 14
DNA: TGTGCCAGTAGATCAGGACAGGGAGGTGAAAAACTGTTTTTT
CDR3: CASRSGQGGEKLFF

J: TRBJ1-1
D: TRBD1
V: TRBV27
size: few
length: 15
DNA: TGTGCCAGCAGTTCCTACACTGACAGGGGCGCTGAAGCTTTCTTT
CDR3: CASSSYTDRGAEAFF

J: TRBJ1-2
D: TRBD1
V: TRBV5-1
size: NA
length: 14
DNA: TGCGCCAGCAGCTCCAGGGGGGTCCGCTATGGCTACACCTTC
CDR3: CASSSRGVRYGYTF

J: TRBJ1-2
D: NA
V: TRBV30
size: NA
length: 13
DNA: TGTGCCTGGATGGCGGGTCTAAACTATGGCTACACCTTC
CDR3: CAWMAGLNYGYTF

J: TRBJ2-2
D: NA
V: TRBV19
size: NA
length: 18
DNA: TGTGCCAGTAGTACCCCCGTATCAGCGGCAAAGGGGGCCGGGGAGCTGTTTTTT
CDR3: CASSTPVSAAKGAGELFF

J: TRBJ2-7
D: TRBD1
V: TRBV3-1/TRBV3-2
size: once
length: 16
DNA: TGTGCCAGCAGCCAAGATCTGGGGACAGGCGGCTACGAGCAGTACTTC
CDR3: CASSQDLGTGGYEQYF

J: TRBJ2-7
D: TRBD1
V: TRBV5-1
size: few
length: 15
DNA: TGCGCCAGCAGCCTGCGACAGGGGGCCTCCTACGAGCAGTACTTC
CDR3: CASSLRQGASYEQYF

J: TRBJ1-2
D: NA
V: TRBV6-6
size: NA
length: 14
DNA: TGTGCCAGCAGTTACTGGGACAACAGTTATGGCTACACCTTC
CDR3: CASSYWDNSYGYTF

J: TRBJ1-2
D: NA
V: TRBV7-2
size: NA
length: 14
DNA: TGTGCCAGCACCCCCTTCCGGACAGTCTATGGCTACACCTTC
CDR3: CASTPFRTVYGYTF

J: TRBJ1-3
D: NA
V: TRBV7-2
size: NA
length: 14
DNA: TGTGCCAGCAGCTTCGTTAGCTCTGGAAACACCATATATTTT
CDR3: CASSFVSSGNTIYF

J: TRBJ1-3
D: NA
V: TRBV2
size: NA
length: 13
DNA: TGTGCCAGCAGTGATGGCCTTGGAAACACCATATATTTT
CDR3: CASSDGLGNTIYF

J: TRBJ1-2
D: TRBD1
V: TRBV28
size: NA
length: 15
DNA: TGTGCCAGCAGTTTAGGTGGGACAGGGGGTGATGGCTACACCTTC
CDR3: CASSLGGTGGDGYTF

J: TRBJ1-3
D: TRBD1
V: TRBV19
size: NA
length: 13
DNA: TGTGCCAGTAGTCCCAGGGGGCCGAACACCATATATTTT
CDR3: CASSPRGPNTIYF

J: TRBJ1-5
D: NA
V: TRBV5-8
size: NA
length: 19
DNA: TGTGCCAGCAGCTTGAACGGCCGATACTGGACGGGAAGCAATCAGCCCCAGCATTTT
CDR3: CASSLNGRYWTGSNQPQHF

J: TRBJ2-7
D: TRBD1
V: TRBV10-3
size: NA
length: 12
DNA: TGTGCCATCAGCGGGACAGGGTACGAGCAGTACTTC
CDR3: CAISGTGYEQYF

J: TRBJ2-7
D: NA
V: TRBV11-2
size: NA
length: 14
DNA: TGTGCCAGCAGCTTAAGGCTGGACTACTACGAGCAGTACTTC
CDR3: CASSLRLDYYEQYF

J: TRBJ2-1
D: NA
V: TRBV3-1/TRBV3-2
size: NA
length: 16
DNA: TGTGCCAGCAGCCCCCCACTAGTTACGCCCTACAATGAGCAGTTCTTC
CDR3: CASSPPLVTPYNEQFF

J: TRBJ2-1
D: TRBD2
V: TRBV6-1
size: NA
length: 14
DNA: TGTGCCAGCAGTGAAGGCGGGGGGGCAAATGAGCAGTTCTTC
CDR3: CASSEGGGANEQFF

J: TRBJ1-2
D: TRBD1
V: TRBV5-6
size: NA
length: 15
DNA: TGTGCCAGCAGCAGGAGGACAGGGGGCGACTATGGCTACACCTTC
CDR3: CASSRRTGGDYGYTF

J: TRBJ1-1
D: TRBD1
V: TRBV28
size: once
length: 15
DNA: TGTGCCAGCAGCCCTCCAGGGGGCGTAGGGACTGAAGCTTTCTTT
CDR3: CASSPPGGVGTEAFF

J: TRBJ2-5
D: NA
V: TRBV5-1
size: NA
length: 15
DNA: TGCGCCAGCAGCTTGTTGACAGACCAAGCGGAGACCCAGTACTTC
CDR3: CASSLLTDQAETQYF